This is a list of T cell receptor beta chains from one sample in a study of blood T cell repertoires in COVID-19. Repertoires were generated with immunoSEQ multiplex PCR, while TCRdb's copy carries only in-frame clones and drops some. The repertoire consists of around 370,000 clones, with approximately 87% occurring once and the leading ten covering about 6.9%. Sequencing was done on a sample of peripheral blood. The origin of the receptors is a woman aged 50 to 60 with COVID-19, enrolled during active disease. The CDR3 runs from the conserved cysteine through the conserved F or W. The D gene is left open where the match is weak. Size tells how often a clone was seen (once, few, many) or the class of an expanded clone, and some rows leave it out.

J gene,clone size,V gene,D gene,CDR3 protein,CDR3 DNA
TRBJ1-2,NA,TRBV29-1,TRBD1,CSVTSQGALGRGYTF,TGCAGCGTGACGAGCCAGGGGGCGTTAGGTCGTGGCTACACCTTC
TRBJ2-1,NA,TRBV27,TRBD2,CASSPRAGVSYNEQFF,TGTGCCAGCAGCCCGAGGGCGGGAGTAAGCTACAATGAGCAGTTCTTC
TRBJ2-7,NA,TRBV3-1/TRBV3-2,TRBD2,CASSQDSTGLDGRGQYF,TGTGCCAGCAGCCAAGATTCCACGGGATTGGACGGGAGGGGGCAGTACTTC
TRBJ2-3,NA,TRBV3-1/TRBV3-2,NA,CASSQDWLTRTDTQYF,TGTGCCAGCAGCCAAGACTGGCTTACCCGCACAGATACGCAGTATTTT
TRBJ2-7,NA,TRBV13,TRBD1,CASSPGQGAYEQYF,TGTGCCAGCAGCCCCGGACAGGGGGCGTACGAGCAGTACTTC
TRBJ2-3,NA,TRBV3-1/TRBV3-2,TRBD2,CASSQGLVTYADTQYF,TGTGCCAGCAGCCAGGGACTAGTCACATATGCAGATACGCAGTATTTT
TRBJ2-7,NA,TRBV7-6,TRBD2,CASSLWTSGRDEQYF,TGTGCCAGCAGCTTATGGACTAGCGGGCGTGACGAGCAGTACTTC
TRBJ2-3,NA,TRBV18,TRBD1,CASSRGGTGITDTQYF,TGTGCCAGCTCACGAGGGGGGACAGGGATCACAGATACGCAGTATTTT
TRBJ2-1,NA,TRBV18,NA,CASSGQREVAYNEQFF,TGTGCCAGCTCAGGGCAGAGGGAAGTGGCCTACAATGAGCAGTTCTTC
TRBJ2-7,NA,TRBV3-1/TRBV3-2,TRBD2,CASSRTSRSRGEQYF,TGTGCCAGCAGCCGGACTAGCCGATCCCGGGGGGAGCAGTACTTC
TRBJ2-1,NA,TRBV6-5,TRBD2,CASSYPRGLAGEEQFF,TGTGCCAGCAGTTACCCGAGGGGACTAGCGGGAGAGGAGCAGTTCTTC
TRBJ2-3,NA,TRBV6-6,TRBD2,CASTPWGLAAHTQYF,TGTGCCAGCACCCCGTGGGGACTAGCGGCTCATACGCAGTATTTT
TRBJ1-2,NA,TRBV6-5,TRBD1,CASSPDRGSDYGYTF,TGTGCCAGCAGCCCCGACAGGGGTTCGGACTATGGCTACACCTTC
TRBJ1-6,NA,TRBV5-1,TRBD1,CASSLGQGYKTYNSPLHF,TGCGCCAGCAGCCTCGGACAGGGCTATAAAACCTATAATTCACCCCTCCACTTT
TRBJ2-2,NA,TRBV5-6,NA,CASSFNWGVHTGELFF,TGTGCCAGCAGCTTTAATTGGGGGGTTCACACCGGGGAGCTGTTTTTT
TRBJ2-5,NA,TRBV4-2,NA,CASSQVRAETQYF,TGTGCCAGCAGCCAAGTGAGGGCGGAGACCCAGTACTTC
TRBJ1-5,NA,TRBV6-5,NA,CASRLVGAGNQPQHF,TGTGCCAGCAGACTCGTGGGAGCGGGGAATCAGCCCCAGCATTTT
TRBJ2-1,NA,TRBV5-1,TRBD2,CASRKGAGGPGEQFF,TGCGCCAGCAGGAAGGGAGCGGGAGGGCCGGGCGAGCAGTTCTTC
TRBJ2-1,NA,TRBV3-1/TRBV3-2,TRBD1,CASSPWGTGGINEQFF,TGTGCCAGCAGCCCATGGGGGACAGGGGGCATAAATGAGCAGTTCTTC
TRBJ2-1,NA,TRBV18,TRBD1,CASSPDRSYNEQFF,TGTGCCAGCTCGCCGGACAGGTCCTACAATGAGCAGTTCTTC
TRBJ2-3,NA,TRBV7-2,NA,CASSSAGGTDTQYF,TGTGCCAGCAGCTCGGCGGGTGGAACAGATACGCAGTATTTT
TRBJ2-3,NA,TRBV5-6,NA,CASSSEGAKSTDTQYF,TGTGCCAGCAGCTCGGAGGGAGCTAAAAGCACAGATACGCAGTATTTT
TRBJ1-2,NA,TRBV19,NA,CASSSGRQGYTF,TGTGCCAGTAGTTCAGGGAGGCAAGGCTACACCTTC
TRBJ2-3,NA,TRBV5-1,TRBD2,CASSRSGDWSADTQYF,TGCGCCAGCAGCCGAAGCGGGGATTGGTCGGCAGATACGCAGTATTTT
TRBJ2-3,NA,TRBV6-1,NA,CASSDGVAVGDTQYF,TGTGCCAGCAGTGATGGAGTAGCGGTCGGGGATACGCAGTATTTT
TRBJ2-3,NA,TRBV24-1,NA,CATSDPKTGADTQYF,TGTGCCACCAGTGATCCAAAGACAGGAGCAGATACGCAGTATTTT
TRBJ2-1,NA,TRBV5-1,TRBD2,CASSASPGGGNEQFF,TGCGCCAGCAGCGCCTCCCCCGGGGGGGGCAATGAGCAGTTCTTC
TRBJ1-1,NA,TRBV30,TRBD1,CAWSRTGFTEAFF,TGTGCCTGGTCTAGGACAGGATTTACTGAAGCTTTCTTT
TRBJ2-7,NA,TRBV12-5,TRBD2,CASGLVLPLAGGHEQYF,TGTGCTAGTGGTTTGGTACTGCCACTAGCGGGAGGCCACGAGCAGTACTTC
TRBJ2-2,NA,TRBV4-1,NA,CASSQEGAGAVTGELFF,TGCGCCAGCAGCCAAGAGGGCGCGGGGGCCGTAACCGGGGAGCTGTTTTTT
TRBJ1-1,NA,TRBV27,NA,CASTRFNRDVTEAFF,TGTGCCAGCACAAGATTCAACAGGGACGTCACTGAAGCTTTCTTT
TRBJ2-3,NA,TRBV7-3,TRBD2,CASSTLAGVTDTQYF,TGTGCCAGCAGCACTCTAGCGGGTGTCACAGATACGCAGTATTTT
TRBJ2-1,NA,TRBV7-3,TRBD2,CASAGGGYNEQFF,TGTGCCAGCGCGGGAGGCGGGTACAATGAGCAGTTCTTC
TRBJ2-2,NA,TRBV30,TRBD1,CAWSRDRGSNTGELFF,TGTGCCTGGAGTCGCGACAGGGGTTCGAACACCGGGGAGCTGTTTTTT
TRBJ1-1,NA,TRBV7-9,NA,CASNLGGTEAFF,TGTGCCAGCAACCTAGGGGGAACTGAAGCTTTCTTT
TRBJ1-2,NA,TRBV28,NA,CASITGFPDYGYTF,TGTGCCAGCATTACAGGGTTTCCGGACTATGGCTACACCTTC
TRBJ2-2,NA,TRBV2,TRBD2,CASSVDGRATGELFF,TGTGCCAGCAGTGTCGACGGGAGGGCCACCGGGGAGCTGTTTTTT
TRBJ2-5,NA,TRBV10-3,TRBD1,CAISRQGVGETQYF,TGTGCCATCAGCCGACAGGGAGTAGGGGAGACCCAGTACTTC
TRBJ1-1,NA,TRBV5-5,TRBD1,CASSLGGNYRGVRTEAFF,TGTGCCAGCAGCTTGGGGGGAAATTACAGGGGAGTTCGTACTGAAGCTTTCTTT
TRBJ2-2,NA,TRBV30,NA,CAWSINTGELFF,TGTGCCTGGAGTATAAACACCGGGGAGCTGTTTTTT
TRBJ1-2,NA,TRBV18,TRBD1,CASSPGQGAGYTF,TGTGCCAGCTCACCGGGACAGGGTGCTGGCTACACCTTC
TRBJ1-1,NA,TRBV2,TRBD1,CASSEGRGQAAFF,TGTGCCAGCAGTGAAGGGAGGGGGCAGGCGGCTTTCTTT
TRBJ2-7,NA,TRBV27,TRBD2,CASSSRTGGDYEQYF,TGTGCCAGCAGTTCAAGGACGGGGGGGGACTACGAGCAGTACTTC
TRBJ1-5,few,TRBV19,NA,CASSIVGGNQPQHF,TGTGCCAGTAGTATCGTAGGGGGCAATCAGCCCCAGCATTTT
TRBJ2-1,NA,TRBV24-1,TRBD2,CATSDWGGTSLNEQFF,TGTGCCACCAGTGATTGGGGCGGGACTAGCCTCAATGAGCAGTTCTTC
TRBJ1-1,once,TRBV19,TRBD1,CATSTWTGADGITEAFF,TGTGCCACTTCCACGTGGACAGGGGCCGACGGCATTACTGAAGCTTTCTTT